Below are 8 T cell receptor beta chains sequenced from a single sample in a study of siplizumab effects on memory and regulatory T cells. The repertoire was sequenced with immunoSEQ multiplex PCR; TCRdb's copy has only in-frame clones and lacks some. The sample records tens of thousands of clones, around 97% being singletons. The sequencing sample was made of naive CD8+ T cells sorted from blood. The receptor set was obtained from a human donor in good health.

V is TRBV7-3 and J is TRBJ1-1; D possibly corresponds to TRBD1 (6 bases). This CDR3 contains 15 residues. The germline V gene encodes CDR1 SGHTA and CDR2 FQGTGA. The V gene lost 6 bases and the J gene lost 0 bases, with 14 bases spanning the gap. CDR3 coding DNA: TGTGCCAGCAGGTACTCAGGGGACTTGAACACTGAAGCTTTCTTT. Protein product: CASRYSGDLNTEAFF.

This clone was seen only once. The chain uses TRBV30 and TRBJ2-7; D is unresolved. V was trimmed by 4 bases and J by 2 bases, leaving 12 bases between them. Germline V gene sequence: CDR1 GTSNPN, CDR2 SVGIG (reference sequence). The CDR3 totals 13 residues. CDR3 residues: CAWNVRPPYEQYF. The CDR3 nucleotides read TGTGCCTGGAATGTCCGGCCCCCCTACGAGCAGTACTTC.

The J gene is TRBJ2-7, the V gene TRBV29-1; 10 bases line up with TRBD2. CDR3 size: 15 residues. CDR1 and CDR2 (germline): SQVTM, ANQGSEA. V trimming: 6 bases; J trimming: 0 bases; junction bases outside the gene matches: 8. The CDR3 loop reads CSVLGLADNSYEQYF. The DNA for the CDR3 is TGCAGCGTCCTCGGACTAGCGGATAACTCCTACGAGCAGTACTTC.

V usage is TRBV7-8 and J usage is TRBJ2-7, with 7 bases aligning to TRBD2. V was clipped by 0 bases and J by 3 bases; unmatched bases: 2. Germline assignment: CDR1 SGHVS and CDR2 FQNEAQ. This CDR3 is 14 amino acids long. The CDR3 sequence: CASSLAGGNYEQYF. The CDR3 bases are TGTGCCAGCAGCTTAGCGGGGGGGAACTACGAGCAGTACTTC.

This rearrangement joins TRBV9 to TRBJ2-3; D is perhaps TRBD1 or TRBD2 (5 bases each). The V end lost 3 bases, the J end lost 4 bases, and 12 bases lay between the germline ends. The germline V gene has CDR1 SGDLS and CDR2 YYNGEE. This CDR3 comprises 14 residues. The CDR3 spells CASSAGTLSDTQYF. CDR3 DNA sequence: TGTGCCAGCAGCGCCGGGACCCTCTCAGATACGCAGTATTTT.

The chain uses TRBV5-4 and TRBJ2-7, with 8 bases fitting TRBD2. With 3 bases clipped from V and 0 bases from J, the junction kept 5 bases outside the gene matches. Looked up from germline, CDR1 is SGHNT and CDR2 is YYREEE (reference sequence). This CDR3 has 15 residues. As DNA, the CDR3 is TGTGCCAGCAGCTCGGGACTAGTGGGCTCCTACGAGCAGTACTTC. Its translation: CASSSGLVGSYEQYF.

V usage is TRBV19 and J usage is TRBJ2-1; D gene unclear. Looked up from germline, CDR1 is LNHDA and CDR2 is SQIVND (reference sequence). The CDR3 extends over 12 amino acids. V lost 3 bases to trimming and J lost 7 bases, with 7 bases between them. This chain's CDR3 is CASSIDPNEQFF. The CDR3 region has the DNA TGTGCCAGTAGTATCGATCCAAATGAGCAGTTCTTC.

The J gene is TRBJ2-3, the V gene TRBV19; D is unresolved. Germline V gene data show CDR1 as LNHDA and CDR2 as SQIVND (reference sequence). Trimming cost V 3 bases and J 0 bases, with 10 bases left between them. This CDR3 is 15 amino acids long. The CDR3 DNA sequence: TGTGCCAGTAGTATGGCTCCCACTAGCACAGATACGCAGTATTTT. Translation gives CASSMAPTSTDTQYF.